The subject of this entry is one T cell receptor (beta chain). This sample is drawn from a study of blood T cell repertoires in COVID-19. Across the study: PBMCs, B-cell-depleted T cells, or T cells were the source of the cDNA or gDNA that made up the material.

The CDR3 extends over 14 amino acids. V gave up 2 bases and J gave up 6 bases, with 13 bases separating them. Germline CDR1 and CDR2: LGHDT and YNNKEL (reference sequence). In the authors' workflow: Reference gene primer amplification gave estimated nucleated cell counts. Repertoires were generated with immunoSEQ multiplex PCR, while TCRdb's copy carries only in-frame clones and drops some. The DNA gave D and trimming, while V, J and clone size come from that table. This table has more than 200,000 clones, 86% appearing once. The receptor was isolated from a man aged 25-40 years with active or convalescent COVID-19. The sample comprised peripheral blood. The chain carries TRBV3-1 (or the pseudogene TRBV3-2) and TRBJ1-1; D gene unclear. The CDR3 here is CASSQRRRTAEAFF. The CDR3 nucleotides read TGTGCCAGCAGCCAAAGACGGAGGACCGCTGAAGCTTTCTTT.